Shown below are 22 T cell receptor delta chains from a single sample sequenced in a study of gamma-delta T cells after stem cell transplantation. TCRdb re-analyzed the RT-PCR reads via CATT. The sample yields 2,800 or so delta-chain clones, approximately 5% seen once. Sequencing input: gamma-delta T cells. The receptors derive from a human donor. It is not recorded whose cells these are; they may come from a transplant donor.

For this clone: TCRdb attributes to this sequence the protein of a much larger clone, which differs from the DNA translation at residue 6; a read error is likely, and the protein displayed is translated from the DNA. The CDR3 bases are TGTGCCTGTGACACCTCGGGGGATTCGACTTTGACAGCACAACTCTTCTTT. This encodes CACDTSGDSTLTAQLFF. The chain is built from TRDV2 and TRDJ2, with 7 bases matching TRDD3. The V gene end was trimmed by 0 bases and the J gene end by 0 bases; junction bases not matched to a gene: 6. Germline CDR1 is GEAIGNYY and CDR2 is EKD. The CDR3 totals 17 residues.

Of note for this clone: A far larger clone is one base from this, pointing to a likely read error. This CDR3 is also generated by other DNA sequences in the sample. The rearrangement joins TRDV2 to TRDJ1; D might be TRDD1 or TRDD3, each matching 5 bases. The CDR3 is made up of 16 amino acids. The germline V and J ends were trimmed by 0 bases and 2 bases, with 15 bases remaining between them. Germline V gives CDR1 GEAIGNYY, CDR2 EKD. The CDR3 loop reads CACDTVGTKYTDKLIF. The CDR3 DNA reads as TGTGCCTGTGACACCGTGGGGACCAAATATACCGATAAACTCATCTTT.

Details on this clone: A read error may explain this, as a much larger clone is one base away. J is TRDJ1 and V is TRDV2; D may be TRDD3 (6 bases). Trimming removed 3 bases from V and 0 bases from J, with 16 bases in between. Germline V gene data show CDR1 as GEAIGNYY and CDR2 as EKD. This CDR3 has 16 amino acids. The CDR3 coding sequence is TGTGCCTGTGACGCGTTGTGGGGGGGTTACACCGATAAACTCATCTTT. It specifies CACDALWGGYTDKLIF.

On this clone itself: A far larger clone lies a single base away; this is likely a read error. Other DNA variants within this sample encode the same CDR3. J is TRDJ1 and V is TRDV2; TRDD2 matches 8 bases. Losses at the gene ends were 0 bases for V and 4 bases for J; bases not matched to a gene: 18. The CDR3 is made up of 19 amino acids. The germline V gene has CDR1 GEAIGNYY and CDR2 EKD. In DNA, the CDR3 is TGTGCCTGTGACACCCATCTTCCTACAATCCGTGGGGACTACGATAAACTCATCTTT. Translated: CACDTHLPTIRGDYDKLIF.

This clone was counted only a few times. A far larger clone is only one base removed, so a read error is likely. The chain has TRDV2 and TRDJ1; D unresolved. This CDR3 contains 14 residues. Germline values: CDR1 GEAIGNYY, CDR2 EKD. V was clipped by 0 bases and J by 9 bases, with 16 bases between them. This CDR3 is CACDTLRTEDELIF. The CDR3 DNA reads TGTGCCTGTGACACCCTTCGCACTGAGGATGAACTCATCTTT.

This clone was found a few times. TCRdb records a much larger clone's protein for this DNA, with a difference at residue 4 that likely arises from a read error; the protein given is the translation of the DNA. Here the CDR3 DNA reads TGTGCCTGTGGCACCCTTCGCACTGAGGATAAACTCATCTTT. Translating gives CACGTLRTEDKLIF. The gene calls are TRDV2 and TRDJ1, with D perhaps TRDD2 (5 bases). The germline V gene has CDR1 GEAIGNYY and CDR2 EKD. This CDR3 region has 14 residues.

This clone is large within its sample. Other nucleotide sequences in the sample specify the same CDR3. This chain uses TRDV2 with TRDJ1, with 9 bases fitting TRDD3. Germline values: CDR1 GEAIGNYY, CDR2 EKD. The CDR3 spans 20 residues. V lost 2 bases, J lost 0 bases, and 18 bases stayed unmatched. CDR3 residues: CACDKLGAGGSATYTDKLIF. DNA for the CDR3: TGTGCCTGTGACAAGTTAGGTGCTGGGGGATCAGCGACGTACACCGATAAACTCATCTTT.

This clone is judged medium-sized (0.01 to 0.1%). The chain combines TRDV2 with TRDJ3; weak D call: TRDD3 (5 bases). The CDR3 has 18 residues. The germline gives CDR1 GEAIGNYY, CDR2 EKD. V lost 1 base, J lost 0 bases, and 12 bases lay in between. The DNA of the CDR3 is TGTGCCTGTGACACTATACTGGCCAGCTCCTGGGACACCCGACAGATGTTTTTC. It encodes CACDTILASSWDTRQMFF.

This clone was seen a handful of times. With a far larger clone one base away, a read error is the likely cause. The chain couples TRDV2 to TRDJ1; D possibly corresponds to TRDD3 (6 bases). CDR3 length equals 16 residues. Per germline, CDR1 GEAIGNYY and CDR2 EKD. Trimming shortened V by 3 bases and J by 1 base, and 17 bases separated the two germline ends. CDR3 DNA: TGTGCCTGTGACCTACTGGAGGATACATCCACCGATAAACTCATCTTT. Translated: CACDLLEDTSTDKLIF.

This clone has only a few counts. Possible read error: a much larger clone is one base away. The CDR3 sequence: CACDSVLGDTDDGDKLIF. The CDR3 DNA reads TGTGCCTGTGACTCCGTACTGGGGGATACGGATGATGGCGATAAACTCATCTTT. V gene TRDV2 combines with J gene TRDJ1; 13 positions agree with TRDD3. From germline, CDR1 is GEAIGNYY and CDR2 EKD. J gave up 4 bases and V 3 bases, and 13 bases lay outside the gene matches. CDR3 length: 18 residues.

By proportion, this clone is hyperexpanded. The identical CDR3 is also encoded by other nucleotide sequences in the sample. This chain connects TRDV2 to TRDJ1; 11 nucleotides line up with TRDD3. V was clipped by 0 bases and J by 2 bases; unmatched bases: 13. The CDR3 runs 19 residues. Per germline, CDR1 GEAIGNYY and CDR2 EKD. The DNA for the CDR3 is TGTGCCTGTGACACCGTCCGTGGGGGATACGCCATCCAGACCGATAAACTCATCTTT. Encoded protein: CACDTVRGGYAIQTDKLIF.

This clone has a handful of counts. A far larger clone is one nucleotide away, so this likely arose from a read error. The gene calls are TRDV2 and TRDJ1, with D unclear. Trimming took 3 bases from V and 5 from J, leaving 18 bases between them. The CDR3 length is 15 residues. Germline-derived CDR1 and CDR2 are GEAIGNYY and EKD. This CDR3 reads CACDPAQIVKDKLIF. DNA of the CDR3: TGTGCCTGTGACCCGGCGCAGATCGTTAAGGATAAACTCATCTTT.

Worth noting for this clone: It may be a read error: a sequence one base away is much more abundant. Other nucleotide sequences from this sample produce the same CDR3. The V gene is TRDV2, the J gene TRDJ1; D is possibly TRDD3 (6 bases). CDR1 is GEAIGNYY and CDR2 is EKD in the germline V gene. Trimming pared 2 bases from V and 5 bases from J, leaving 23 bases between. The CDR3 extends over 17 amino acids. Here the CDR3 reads CACDKLRTGPQRDKLIF. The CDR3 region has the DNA TGTGCCTGTGACAAACTACGTACTGGGCCACAGAGGGATAAACTCATCTTT.

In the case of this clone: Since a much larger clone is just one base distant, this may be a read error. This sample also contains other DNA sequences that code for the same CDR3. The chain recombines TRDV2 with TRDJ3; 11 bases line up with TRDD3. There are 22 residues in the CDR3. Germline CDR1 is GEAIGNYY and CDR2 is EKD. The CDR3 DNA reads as TGTGCCTGCGACAAAGTACTGGGGGATATATCCCAATACTCCTGGGACACCCGACAGATGTTTTTC. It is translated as CACDKVLGDISQYSWDTRQMFF.

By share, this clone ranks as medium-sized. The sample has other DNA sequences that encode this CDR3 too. The CDR3 DNA is TGTGCCTGTGACCCCTTGGGGCGGGACACCGATAAACTCATCTTT. It specifies CACDPLGRDTDKLIF. This chain uses TRDV2 with TRDJ1, with a tentative D call TRDD3 (5 bases). Trimming took 3 bases from V and 0 from J, leaving 13 bases between them. Germline CDR1 reads GEAIGNYY; CDR2 reads EKD. The CDR3 runs 15 residues.

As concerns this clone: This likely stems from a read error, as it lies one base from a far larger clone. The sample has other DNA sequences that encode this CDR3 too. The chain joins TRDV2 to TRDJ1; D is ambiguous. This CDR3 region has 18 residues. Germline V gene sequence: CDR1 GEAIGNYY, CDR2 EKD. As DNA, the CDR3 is TGTGCCTGTGACACGATAGGAGGCGCGGGGTTCAACACTGATAAACTCATCTTT. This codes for CACDTIGGAGFNTDKLIF.

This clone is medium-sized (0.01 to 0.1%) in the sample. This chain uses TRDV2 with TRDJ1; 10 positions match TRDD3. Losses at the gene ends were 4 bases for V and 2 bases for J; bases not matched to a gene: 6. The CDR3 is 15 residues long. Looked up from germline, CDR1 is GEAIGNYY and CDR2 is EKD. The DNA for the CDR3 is TGTGCCTGTGATCCTTTACTGGGGGATACCGATAAACTCATCTTT. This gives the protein CACDPLLGDTDKLIF.

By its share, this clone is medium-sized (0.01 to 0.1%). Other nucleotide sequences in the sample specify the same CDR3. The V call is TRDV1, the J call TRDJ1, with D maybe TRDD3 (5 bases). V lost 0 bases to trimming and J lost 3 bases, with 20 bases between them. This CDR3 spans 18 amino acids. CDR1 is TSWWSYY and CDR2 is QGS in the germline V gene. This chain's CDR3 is CALGELVMGRDTADKLIF. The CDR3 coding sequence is TGTGCTCTTGGGGAACTAGTGATGGGGCGAGATACAGCCGATAAACTCATCTTT.

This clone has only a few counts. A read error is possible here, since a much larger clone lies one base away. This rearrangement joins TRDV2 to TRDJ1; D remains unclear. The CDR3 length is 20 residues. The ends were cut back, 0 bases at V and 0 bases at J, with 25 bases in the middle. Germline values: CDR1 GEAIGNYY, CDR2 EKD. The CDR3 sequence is CACDTVGVLRETKHTDKLIF. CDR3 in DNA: TGTGCCTGTGACACCGTAGGTGTACTGAGGGAAACAAAACACACCGATAAACTCATCTTT.

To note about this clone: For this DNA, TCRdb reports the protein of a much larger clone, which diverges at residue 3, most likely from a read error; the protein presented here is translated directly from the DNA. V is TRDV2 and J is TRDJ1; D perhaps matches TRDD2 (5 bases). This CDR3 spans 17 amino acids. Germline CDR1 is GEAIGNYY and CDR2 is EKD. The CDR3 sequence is CARDALAFATESDKLIF. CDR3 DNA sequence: TGTGCCCGTGACGCCTTGGCCTTCGCCACTGAGAGCGATAAACTCATCTTT.

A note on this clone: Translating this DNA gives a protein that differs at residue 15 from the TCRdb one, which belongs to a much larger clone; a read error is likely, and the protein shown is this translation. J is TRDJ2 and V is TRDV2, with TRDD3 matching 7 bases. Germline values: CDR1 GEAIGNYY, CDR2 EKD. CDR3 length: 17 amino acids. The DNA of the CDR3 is TGTGCCTGTGACAAGGTGGGGGACCCCGCTTTGACAGCACAACCCTTCTTT. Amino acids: CACDKVGDPALTAQPFF.

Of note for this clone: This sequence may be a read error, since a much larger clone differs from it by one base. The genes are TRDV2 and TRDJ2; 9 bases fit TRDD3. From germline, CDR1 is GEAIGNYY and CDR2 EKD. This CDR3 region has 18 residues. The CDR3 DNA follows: TGTGCCTGTGACACCATTACTGGGGGACGGGATTTGACAGTACAACTCTTCTTT. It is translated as CACDTITGGRDLTVQLFF.